This is a list of T cell receptor beta chains from one sample in a study of early T cells in non-severe SARS-CoV-2 infection. TCRdb called the 5' RACE reads again in MiXCR, with one record for every CDR3 protein. There are around 35,000 distinct CDR3 sequences in the sample; roughly 6% occur only once, and 5% to 7% lies in the top ten. The specimen sequenced was whole blood. The receptor source for this set is an adult who was a healthcare worker with PCR-confirmed SARS-CoV-2 infection or an uninfected control (not recorded which). Each CDR3 is given with its conserved first and last residue. The D gene is left open where the match is weak. Size values are once, few and many counts, or a class for expanded clones, and some rows have none.

>NA|few|TRBV6-5|TRBJ2-2
TGTGCCAGCAGTTACTCCCAAGGGTACACCGGGGAGCTGTTTTTT
CASSYSQGYTGELFF
>NA|many|TRBV7-6|TRBJ2-1
TGTGCCAGCAGCCAGGGACCTGAGCAGTTCTTC
CASSQGPEQFF
>NA|NA|TRBV7-9|TRBJ2-4
TGTGCCAGCAGCTTAGAAGGAGTGGGGAACATTCAGTACTTC
CASSLEGVGNIQYF
>NA|NA|TRBV21-1|TRBJ2-3
TGTGCCAGCAGCAGGGACTTTAGACGCACAGATACGCAGTATTTT
CASSRDFRRTDTQYF
>NA|NA|TRBV7-2|TRBJ2-4
TGTGCCAGCAGCTTAAGGGGGGGAACAGCCAAAAACATTCAGTACTTC
CASSLRGGTAKNIQYF
>NA|few|TRBV2|TRBJ1-1
TGTGCCAGCAGTACAAATCAGGGCACTGAAGCTTTCTTT
CASSTNQGTEAFF
>TRBD1|few|TRBV2|TRBJ2-1
TGTGCCAGCAGGCCGGGACAGGGGACGAAGTTCTTC
CASRPGQGTKFF
>NA|many|TRBV7-7|TRBJ2-5
TGTGCCAGCAGCTCCCCGGGATTAGAGACCCAGTACTTC
CASSSPGLETQYF
>NA|medium-sized|TRBV4-2|TRBJ2-6
TGTGCCAGCAGCCAACGGGGTTCTGGGGCCAACGTCCTGACTTTC
CASSQRGSGANVLTF
>NA|many|TRBV12-3/TRBV12-4|TRBJ2-7
TGTGCCAGCAGTTTAGCCCCAGGTGTCTACGAGCAGTACTTC
CASSLAPGVYEQYF
>NA|many|TRBV20-1|TRBJ1-1
TGCAGTGCAATAGGACACACGAGGAGCACTGAAGCTTTCTTT
CSAIGHTRSTEAFF
>NA|many|TRBV5-1|TRBJ2-3
TGCGCCAGCAGCTTGCGGGGACCGACAGATACGCAGTATTTT
CASSLRGPTDTQYF
>NA|many|TRBV20-1|TRBJ2-3
TGCAGTGCTAGTCTCAGGACTCGGGGCACAGATACGCAGTATTTT
CSASLRTRGTDTQYF
>NA|NA|TRBV7-9|TRBJ1-4
TGTGCCAGCAGCTTAGGGCGCAGGGACGCGACTGAAAAACTGTTTTTT
CASSLGRRDATEKLFF
>NA|NA|TRBV5-4|TRBJ2-5
TGTGCCAGCAGCTCGCCAGGGGTTAGCCAAGAGACCCAGTACTTC
CASSSPGVSQETQYF
>TRBD2|many|TRBV5-6|TRBJ2-1
TGTGCCAGCAGCTTCGGACTAGCGGGAGGTGAGCAGTTCTTC
CASSFGLAGGEQFF
>NA|few|TRBV12-3/TRBV12-4|TRBJ2-7
TGTGCCAGCAGTTTAGCGGGGGTAGCTCACGAGCAGTACTTC
CASSLAGVAHEQYF
>TRBD1|many|TRBV7-6|TRBJ2-1
TGTGCCAGCAGCCAAGGGGGCGCTCAGATCAACAATGAGCAGTTCTTC
CASSQGGAQINNEQFF
>NA|few|TRBV28|TRBJ1-2
TGTGCCAGCAGTTTGGGGGTTTTTGGTGGCTACACCTTC
CASSLGVFGGYTF
>TRBD1|many|TRBV20-1|TRBJ2-3
TGCAGTGCTAGACTCAGGACAGGGGACACAGATACGCAGTATTTT
CSARLRTGDTDTQYF
>NA|many|TRBV6-6|TRBJ1-1
TGTGCCAGCAGACACAGGGTGAGCATCGGCACTGAAGCTTTCTTT
CASRHRVSIGTEAFF
>TRBD1|NA|TRBV3-1|TRBJ1-1
TGTGCCAGCAGCTCTCGACAGGGGGCCTACACTGAAGCTTTCTTT
CASSSRQGAYTEAFF
>TRBD2|many|TRBV19|TRBJ2-2
TGTGCCAGTAGTTGGACGGGAGGAGGGGAGCTGTTTTTT
CASSWTGGGELFF
>NA|many|TRBV10-1|TRBJ1-1
TGCGCCAGCAGTTTCTCAGGGGACACTGAAGCTTTCTTT
CASSFSGDTEAFF
>NA|few|TRBV28|TRBJ2-1
TGTGCCAGCAGTTTAGCCCTTAAGCTGAATGAGCAGTTCTTC
CASSLALKLNEQFF
>NA|many|TRBV18|TRBJ2-7
TGTGCCAGCTCAACAACAGGGATAGGGTTGGACGAGCAGTACTTC
CASSTTGIGLDEQYF
>NA|medium-sized|TRBV20-1|TRBJ2-3
TGCAGTGCTCTCAATCTTAGGGTCGACACAGATACGCAGTATTTT
CSALNLRVDTDTQYF
>NA|many|TRBV5-1|TRBJ2-6
TGCGCCAGCAGCTCGACTTCCGGGGCCAACGTCCTGACTTTC
CASSSTSGANVLTF
>TRBD2|NA|TRBV7-2|TRBJ2-1
TGTGCCAGCAGTCCCACGGGAGGGCCTTTTAGTGAGCAGTTCTTC
CASSPTGGPFSEQFF
>NA|many|TRBV5-1|TRBJ2-3
TGCGCCAGCAGCAACCCGCGAGATACGCAGTATTTT
CASSNPRDTQYF
>NA|many|TRBV7-9|TRBJ2-1
TGTGCCAGCAGCCCGGCCGCCGGGACTTCTAGCTCCTACAATGAGCAGTTCTTC
CASSPAAGTSSSYNEQFF
>NA|many|TRBV5-6|TRBJ2-2
TGTGCCAGCAGCTTAACTCCTTTATTGAACACCGGGGAGCTGTTTTTT
CASSLTPLLNTGELFF
>NA|few|TRBV9|TRBJ2-7
TGTGCCAGCAGCGTCCGGGACTCCCCCTACGAGCAGTACTTC
CASSVRDSPYEQYF